This T cell receptor beta chain was sequenced during a study of blood T cells in healthy people across ages. This clonotype was seen a few times. Its antigen remains unidentified. Germline-derived CDR1 and CDR2 are MNHEY and SVGAGI. CDR3 size: 15 residues. The germline V and J ends were trimmed by 0 bases and 3 bases, with 10 bases remaining between them. Next came a second PCR, run for about 7 to 12 cycles, which used a sample-barcoded 5' primer along with a J-beta primer mix. TCRdb redid the calling of the 5' RACE reads with MiXCR, one entry per CDR3 protein. The table includes roughly 1.9 million distinct CDR3 sequences, about 39% detected once. Study results and limitations: Observed TCR beta diversity showed a strong correlation with the percentage of naive T cells as measured by flow cytometry.

The sample taken for sequencing was blood. This TCR was sampled from a human donor in good health. V usage is TRBV6-5 and J usage is TRBJ2-3; the D is unclear. The CDR3 DNA sequence: TGTGCCAGCAGTTACTCGATTTTCGCAACAGATACGCAGTATTTT. Translated, it gives CASSYSIFATDTQYF.